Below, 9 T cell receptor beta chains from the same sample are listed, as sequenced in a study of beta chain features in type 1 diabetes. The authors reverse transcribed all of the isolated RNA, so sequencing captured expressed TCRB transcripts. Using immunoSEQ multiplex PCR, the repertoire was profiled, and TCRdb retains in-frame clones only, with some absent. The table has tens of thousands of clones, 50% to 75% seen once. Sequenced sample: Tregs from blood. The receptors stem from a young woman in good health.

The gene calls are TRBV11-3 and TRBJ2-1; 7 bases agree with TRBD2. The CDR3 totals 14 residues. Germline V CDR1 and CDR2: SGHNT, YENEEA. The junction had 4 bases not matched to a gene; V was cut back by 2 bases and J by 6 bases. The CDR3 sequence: CASSLFPSGNEQFF. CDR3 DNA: TGTGCCAGCAGCTTATTCCCTAGCGGCAATGAGCAGTTCTTC. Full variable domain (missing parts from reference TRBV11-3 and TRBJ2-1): EAGVVQSPRYKIIEKKQPVAFWCNPISGHNTLYWYLQNLGQGPELLIRYENEEAVDDSQLPKDRFSAERLKGVDSTLKIQPAELGDSAVYLCASSLFPSGNEQFFGPGTRLTVL.

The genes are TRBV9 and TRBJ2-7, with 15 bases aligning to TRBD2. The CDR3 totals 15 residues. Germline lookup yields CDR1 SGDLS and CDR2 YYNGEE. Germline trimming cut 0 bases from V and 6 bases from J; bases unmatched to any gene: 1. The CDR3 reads CASSVGTSGRGEQYF. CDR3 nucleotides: TGTGCCAGCAGCGTAGGGACTAGCGGGAGGGGCGAGCAGTACTTC.

CDR3 in amino acids: CASTPRSTGAQYF. CDR3 sequence (DNA): TGTGCCAGCACCCCCCGATCGACAGGGGCGCAGTATTTT. The rearrangement uses TRBV27 and TRBJ2-3, with TRBD1 matching over 8 bases. The CDR3 contains 13 residues. V lost 7 bases to trimming and J lost 10 bases; unmatched junction nucleotides: 10. Germline loops: CDR1 MNHEY, CDR2 SMNVEV (reference sequence).

This chain's CDR3 is CASSRPTSSFEQFF. In DNA, the CDR3 is TGTGCCAGCAGCCGCCCGACTAGCTCATTTGAGCAGTTCTTC. The chain is built from TRBV11-2 and TRBJ2-1; 7 nucleotides align to TRBD2. Germline loops: CDR1 SGHAT, CDR2 FQNNGV. V gave up 5 bases and J gave up 9 bases; unmatched junction bases: 10. The CDR3 runs to 14 residues.

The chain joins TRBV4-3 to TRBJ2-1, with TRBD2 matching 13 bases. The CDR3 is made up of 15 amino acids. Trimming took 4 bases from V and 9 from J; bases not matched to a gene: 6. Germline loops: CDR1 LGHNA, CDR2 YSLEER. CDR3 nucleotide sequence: TGCGCCAGCAGCCGAGGACTAGCGGGAGTTCTTGAGCAGTTCTTC. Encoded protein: CASSRGLAGVLEQFF.

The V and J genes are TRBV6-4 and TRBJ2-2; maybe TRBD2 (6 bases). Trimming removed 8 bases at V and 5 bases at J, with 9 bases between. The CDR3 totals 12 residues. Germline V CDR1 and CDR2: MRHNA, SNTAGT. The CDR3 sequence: CASRRETGELFF. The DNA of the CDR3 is TGTGCCAGCCGCCGGGAGACCGGGGAGCTGTTTTTT.

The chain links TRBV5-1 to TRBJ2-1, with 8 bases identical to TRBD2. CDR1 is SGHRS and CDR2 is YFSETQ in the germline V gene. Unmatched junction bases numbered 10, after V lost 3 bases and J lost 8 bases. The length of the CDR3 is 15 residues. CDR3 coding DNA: TGCGCCAGCAGCTCGGGAGGGCCCGCCGGGGATGAGCAGTTCTTC. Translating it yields CASSSGGPAGDEQFF.

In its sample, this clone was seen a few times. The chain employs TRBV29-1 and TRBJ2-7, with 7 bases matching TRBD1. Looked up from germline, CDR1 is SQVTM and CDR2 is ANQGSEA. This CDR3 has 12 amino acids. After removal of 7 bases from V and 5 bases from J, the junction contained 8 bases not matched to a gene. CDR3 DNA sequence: TGCAGCGCCGGGACAGTCAGCAACGAGCAGTACTTC. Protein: CSAGTVSNEQYF.

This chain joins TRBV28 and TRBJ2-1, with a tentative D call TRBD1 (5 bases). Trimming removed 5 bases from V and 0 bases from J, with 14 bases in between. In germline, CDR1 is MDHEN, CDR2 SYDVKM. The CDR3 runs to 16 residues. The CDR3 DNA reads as TGTGCCAGCAGTCTTAGGCCTAGGGGCTCCTACAATGAGCAGTTCTTC. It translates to CASSLRPRGSYNEQFF.